Below are 27 T cell receptor beta chains sequenced from a single sample in a study of CD8+ T cells in alopecia areata. Isolated RNA was reverse transcribed into cDNA used as the sequencing template. Here immunoSEQ multiplex PCR was the method, and the copy in TCRdb shows in-frame clones only, minus some. Of 200,000 to 250,000 clones in the sample, 35% to 40% were seen once. Stated treatment: oral pan-JAK inhibitor, 5-10 mg twice daily. The source was CD4+ T cells sorted from blood, collected at approximately week 30, from a patient treated with tofacitinib. The receptor source for this set is a human donor with alopecia areata.

The gene calls are TRBV30 and TRBJ1-2; 9 nucleotides match TRBD1. Germline CDR1 is GTSNPN and CDR2 is SVGIG (reference sequence). The V and J ends lost 2 bases and 5 bases, in that order; junction bases with no gene match: 9. The CDR3 is made up of 15 amino acids. As DNA, the CDR3 is TGTGCCTGGAGTTCCGAGGGACAGGGCGATTATGGCTACACCTTC. It yields the protein CAWSSEGQGDYGYTF.

This clone was found many times. V and J are TRBV5-4 and TRBJ2-7; 8 nucleotides agree with TRBD2. The CDR3 consists of 15 residues. Germline loops: CDR1 SGHNT, CDR2 YYREEE (reference sequence). After removal of 4 bases from V and 3 bases from J, the junction contained 9 bases not matched to a gene. In DNA, the CDR3 is TGTGCCAGCAGCAGTCCTAGCGGGTTTAACTACGAGCAGTACTTC. Protein product: CASSSPSGFNYEQYF.

The chain combines TRBV7-2 with TRBJ2-3, with 7 bases that match TRBD2. V lost 6 bases and J lost 1; bases outside the gene matches: 1. The CDR3 totals 13 residues. The germline V gene encodes CDR1 SGHTA and CDR2 FQGNSA. The DNA of the CDR3 is TGTGCCAGCAGAAGCGGGGGCACAGATACGCAGTATTTT. This codes for CASRSGGTDTQYF.

J is TRBJ2-1 and V is TRBV6-5; the D gene is possibly TRBD2 (5 bases). V lost 6 bases and J 1 base, leaving 13 bases between the germline ends. This CDR3 contains 15 residues. Germline CDR1 is MNHEY and CDR2 is SVGAGI. The DNA for the CDR3 is TGTGCCAGCAGCCGTAGCGCCCCGTCCTACAATGAGCAGTTCTTC. This translates into CASSRSAPSYNEQFF.

The rearrangement links TRBV5-4 to TRBJ2-2; D uncertain. V was shortened by 2 bases and J by 1 base, with 6 bases between the two germline ends. CDR1 is SGHNT and CDR2 is YYREEE in the germline V gene (reference sequence). The CDR3 runs 14 residues. CDR3 nucleotide sequence: TGTGCCAGCAGCTTATTAGGGAACACCGGGGAGCTGTTTTTT. It encodes CASSLLGNTGELFF.

The chain is built from TRBV27 and TRBJ1-4; no firm D call. Germline V gene data show CDR1 as MNHEY and CDR2 as SMNVEV (reference sequence). The CDR3 has 15 amino acids. V shed 4 bases and J shed 3 bases, with 12 bases lying between them. The CDR3 is CASSSPGAANEKLFF. The CDR3 coding sequence is TGTGCCAGCAGTTCCCCAGGAGCGGCTAATGAAAAACTGTTTTTT.

The chain uses TRBV28 and TRBJ1-2; D unclear. V lost 6 bases and J 4 bases, leaving 6 bases between the germline ends. The germline CDR1 and CDR2 sequences are MDHEN and SYDVKM. The CDR3 consists of 11 residues. The CDR3: CASRQTYGYTF. The CDR3 region has the DNA TGTGCCAGCAGACAGACCTATGGCTACACCTTC.

This clone showed up just a few times. The genes are TRBV29-1 and TRBJ2-3; D is ambiguous. CDR1 SQVTM and CDR2 ANQGSEA come from the germline V gene. V lost 4 bases, J lost 7 bases, and 6 bases lay in between. The CDR3 runs to 10 residues. CDR3 sequence: CSVGVHTQYF. CDR3 bases: TGCAGCGTTGGGGTACATACGCAGTATTTT.

This sequence joins TRBV9 and TRBJ2-1; 9 nucleotides line up with TRBD2. Germline assignment: CDR1 SGDLS and CDR2 YYNGEE. V lost 0 bases and J lost 10; bases outside the gene matches: 8. This CDR3 is 15 amino acids long. The CDR3 protein is CASSVAGGRAGEQFF. The CDR3 DNA sequence: TGTGCCAGCAGCGTAGCCGGCGGGAGGGCTGGCGAGCAGTTCTTC. Complete variable domain (other parts from reference TRBV9 and TRBJ2-1): DSGVTQTPKHLITATGQRVTLRCSPRSGDLSVYWYQQSLDQGLQFLIQYYNGEERAKGNILERFSAQQFPDLHSELNLSSLELGDSALYFCASSVAGGRAGEQFFGPGTRLTVL.

This clone was seen more than once but under ten times. V gene TRBV5-1 combines with J gene TRBJ2-3, with no clear D. CDR1 is SGHRS and CDR2 is YFSETQ in the germline V gene. The CDR3 spans 14 residues. The V gene lost 4 bases and the J gene lost 4 bases, with 13 bases spanning the gap. The CDR3 loop reads CASSGVANADTQYF. The DNA for the CDR3 is TGCGCCAGCAGCGGGGTGGCGAACGCAGATACGCAGTATTTT.

In DNA form, the CDR3 reads TGTGCCAGCAGTTCTACAGGGTATTCATCCTACGAGCAGTACTTC. This encodes CASSSTGYSSYEQYF. The chain couples TRBV6-5 to TRBJ2-7; D possibly corresponds to TRBD1 (6 bases). The CDR3 sequence is 15 residues long. Germline-derived CDR1 and CDR2 are MNHEY and SVGAGI. V lost 4 bases, J lost 1 base, and 14 bases lay in between.

The V gene is TRBV14, the J gene TRBJ2-1; TRBD2 is a possible D gene (7 bases). There are 15 residues in the CDR3. In germline, CDR1 is SGHDN, CDR2 FVKESK. Trimming stripped 1 base from V and 10 bases from J, with 17 bases between. DNA of the CDR3: TGTGCCAGCAGCCAAGTCGACGGGGGGCGCAGAGAGCAGTTCTTC. Protein product: CASSQVDGGRREQFF.

This rearrangement joins TRBV2 to TRBJ2-4, with no clear D. Trimming left V 4 bases short and J 0 bases short, with 10 bases between. Germline CDR1 reads SNHLY; CDR2 reads FYNNEI. The CDR3 spans 15 residues. The CDR3 DNA is TGTGCCAGCAGTGGGGAAGCCCTAGCCAAAAACATTCAGTACTTC. This gives the protein CASSGEALAKNIQYF.

This chain uses TRBV19 with TRBJ2-7; the D gene is possibly TRBD2 (5 bases). Germline CDR1 is LNHDA and CDR2 is SQIVND (reference sequence). V gave up 3 bases and J gave up 0 bases, with 9 bases separating them. There are 14 residues in the CDR3. The CDR3 here is CASSIRGNSYEQYF. For the CDR3, the DNA is TGTGCCAGTAGTATCCGGGGAAACTCCTACGAGCAGTACTTC.

The chain links TRBV2 to TRBJ1-1; D is ambiguous. CDR3 length: 12 amino acids. Looked up from germline, CDR1 is SNHLY and CDR2 is FYNNEI. V was trimmed by 4 bases and J by 2 bases, leaving 5 bases between them. The CDR3 spells CASSVVNTEAFF. For the CDR3, the DNA is TGTGCCAGCAGTGTGGTCAACACTGAAGCTTTCTTT. Full variable domain (remainder filled in from reference TRBV2 and TRBJ1-1): EPEVTQTPSHQVTQMGQEVILRCVPISNHLYFYWYRQILGQKVEFLVSFYNNEISEKSEIFDDQFSVERPDGSNFTLKIRSTKLEDSAMYFCASSVVNTEAFFGQGTRLTVV.

This chain connects TRBV30 to TRBJ2-5; TRBD1 aligns across 7 bases. Germline values: CDR1 GTSNPN, CDR2 SVGIG (reference sequence). This CDR3 is 12 amino acids long. V lost 4 bases and J lost 5; bases outside the gene matches: 4. Here the CDR3 reads CAWNRGRETQYF. CDR3 DNA: TGTGCCTGGAACAGGGGCCGGGAGACCCAGTACTTC.

This clone has more than one count but fewer than ten. V and J are TRBV2 and TRBJ1-1; D is unclear. CDR3 length equals 13 residues. CDR1 SNHLY and CDR2 FYNNEI come from the germline V gene. The V gene lost 8 bases and the J gene lost 0 bases, with 10 bases spanning the gap. The DNA of the CDR3 is TGTGCCAGCGGAGTTATGCTGAACACTGAAGCTTTCTTT. Encoded protein: CASGVMLNTEAFF.

V and J are TRBV6-5 and TRBJ2-2; weak D call: TRBD2 (5 bases). This CDR3 is 14 amino acids long. Germline V gene lookup returns CDR1 MNHEY and CDR2 SVGAGI. Trimming took off 6 bases at V and 0 bases at J, with 8 bases between the two ends. The CDR3 protein is CASRRLPNTGELFF. Written as DNA, the CDR3 is TGTGCCAGCAGGAGACTACCGAACACCGGGGAGCTGTTTTTT.

This clone was seen a handful of times. The chain uses TRBV11-1 and TRBJ2-2, with D maybe TRBD2 (5 bases). Germline CDR1 is SGHAT and CDR2 is FQDESV (reference sequence). V was pared by 5 bases and J by 3 bases, with 7 bases between. The CDR3 runs 13 residues. CDR3 coding DNA: TGTGCCAGCAGCCGAGGGTACACCGGGGAGCTGTTTTTT. Its protein is CASSRGYTGELFF.

This clone was observed at least ten times. The chain couples TRBV7-2 to TRBJ1-1, with D perhaps TRBD1 (6 bases). From germline, CDR1 is SGHTA and CDR2 FQGNSA. The CDR3 loop spans 14 amino acids. Trimming removed 6 bases from V and 8 bases from J, with 19 bases in between. CDR3 region: CASRMGANRPEAFF. CDR3 sequence (DNA): TGTGCCAGCAGAATGGGGGCCAACCGCCCGGAAGCTTTCTTT.

In this sample, this clone turned up a few times. The chain employs TRBV4-1 and TRBJ1-6; no clear D gene. Germline lookup yields CDR1 MGHRA and CDR2 YSYEKL. V was clipped by 4 bases and J by 6 bases, with 16 bases between them. CDR3 length: 16 amino acids. CDR3: CASSPRSPASNSPLHF. The CDR3 nucleotides read TGCGCCAGCAGCCCCAGATCCCCGGCGTCTAATTCACCCCTCCACTTT.

This clone has more than one count but fewer than ten. The V and J genes are TRBV5-1 and TRBJ2-7, with 9 positions matching TRBD1. The CDR3 contains 14 residues. The V gene end was trimmed by 7 bases and the J gene end by 2 bases; junction bases not matched to a gene: 7. Germline-derived CDR1 and CDR2 are SGHRS and YFSETQ. The CDR3 DNA reads TGCGCCAGCGCGCCGGGACAGGGAACCTACGAGCAGTACTTC. This codes for CASAPGQGTYEQYF.

The DNA of the CDR3 is TGTGCCAGCTCACCGGGGGCAGGGGTCACTGAAGCTTTCTTT. This gives the protein CASSPGAGVTEAFF. The V and J genes are TRBV18 and TRBJ1-1; possible D gene TRBD1, 6 bases. Germline V gene lookup returns CDR1 KGHSH and CDR2 LQKENI. The CDR3 is made up of 14 amino acids. V gave up 3 bases and J gave up 4 bases, with 12 bases separating them.

This clone has only a few counts. The chain uses TRBV5-1 and TRBJ1-2; D call uncertain. Germline-derived CDR1 and CDR2 are SGHRS and YFSETQ. V lost 5 bases and J 7 bases, leaving 18 bases between the germline ends. This CDR3 comprises 14 residues. CDR3 sequence (DNA): TGCGCCAGCAGGCAATCCCGATCATGGCCTGGCTACACCTTC. Amino acids: CASRQSRSWPGYTF. Variable domain in full (rest from reference TRBV5-1 and TRBJ1-2): KAGVTQTPRYLIKTRGQQVTLSCSPISGHRSVSWYQQTPGQGLQFLFEYFSETQRNKGNFPGRFSGRQFSNSRSEMNVSTLELGDSALYLCASRQSRSWPGYTFGSGTRLTVV.

The genes are TRBV6-5 and TRBJ1-5; unclear D gene. Germline V CDR1 and CDR2: MNHEY, SVGAGI. The CDR3 spans 11 residues. Trimming took 7 bases from V and 9 from J, leaving 10 bases between them. The CDR3 coding sequence is TGTGCCAGCAAGGGTGACGGGCCCCAGCATTTT. Translating it yields CASKGDGPQHF.

The rearrangement joins TRBV27 to TRBJ2-7; a weak D match, TRBD1 (6 bases). With 5 bases removed from V and 1 base from J, the gap between germline ends came to 12 bases. The germline CDR1 and CDR2 sequences are MNHEY and SMNVEV (reference sequence). The CDR3 totals 14 residues. CDR3 nucleotides: TGTGCCAGCAGTCCCGGGACATATTCCTACGAGCAGTACTTC. It codes for CASSPGTYSYEQYF.

The chain employs TRBV18 and TRBJ1-6; 8 bases agree with TRBD1. The CDR3 runs 14 residues. Germline V lookup: CDR1 KGHSH, CDR2 LQKENI. Trimming removed 6 bases from V and 8 bases from J; junction bases left unmatched: 6. DNA for the CDR3: TGTGCCAGCTCCCCAGAGACAGGGGATTCACCCCTCCACTTT. This encodes CASSPETGDSPLHF.